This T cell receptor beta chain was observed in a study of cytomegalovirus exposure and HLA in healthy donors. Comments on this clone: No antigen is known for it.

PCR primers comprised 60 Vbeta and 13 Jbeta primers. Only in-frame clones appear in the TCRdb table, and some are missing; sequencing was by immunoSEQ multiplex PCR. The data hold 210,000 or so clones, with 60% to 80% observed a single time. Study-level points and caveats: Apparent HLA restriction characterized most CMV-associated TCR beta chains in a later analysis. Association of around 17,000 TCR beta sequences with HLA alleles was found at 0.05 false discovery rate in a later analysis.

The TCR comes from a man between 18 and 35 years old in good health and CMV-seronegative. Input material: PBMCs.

CDR3 residues: CASSRDITDTQYF. Here the CDR3 DNA reads TGTGCCAGCAGCCGGGACATCACAGATACGCAGTATTTT. This chain connects TRBV7-2 to TRBJ2-3, with a possible D match to TRBD1 (6 bases). Germline-derived CDR1 and CDR2 are SGHTA and FQGNSA. CDR3 length equals 13 residues. Trimming stripped 5 bases from V and 2 bases from J, with 8 bases between.